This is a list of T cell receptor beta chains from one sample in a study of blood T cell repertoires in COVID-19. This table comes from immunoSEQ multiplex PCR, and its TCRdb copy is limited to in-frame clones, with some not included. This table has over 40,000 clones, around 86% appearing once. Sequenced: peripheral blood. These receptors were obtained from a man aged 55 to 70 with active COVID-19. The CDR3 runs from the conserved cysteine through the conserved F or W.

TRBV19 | CASSPGVYDYGYTF
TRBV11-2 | CASSLVRGTGRTPGSCFF
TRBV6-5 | CASSRQGKEQYF
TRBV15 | CATSRQTSGDNEQFF
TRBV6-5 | CASSVGGYTEAFF
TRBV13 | CASSPRRDYLTDTQYF
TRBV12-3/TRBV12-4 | CASSTDYRETQYF
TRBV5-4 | CASSLRAQGDTQYF
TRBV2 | CAIGKASGGLETQYF
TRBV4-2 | CASSQELAGTNEKLFF
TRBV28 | CASSRTNGQARLQAFF
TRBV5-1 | CASSLGTSRRETQYF
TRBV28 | CASSPITQLNIQYF
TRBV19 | CASRASDYPSTDTQYF
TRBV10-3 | CALRGTAFNYGYTF
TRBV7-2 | CASSRERGGKETQYF
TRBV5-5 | CASSYTDSTGETQYF
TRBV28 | CASSSSGQQPQHF
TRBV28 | CASHTAGTGEDF
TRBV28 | CASSPRTATNEKLFF
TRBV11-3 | CARDRSQPQHF
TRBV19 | CASRPGTAQGAGAFF
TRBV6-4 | CASPPEGAGNTEAFF
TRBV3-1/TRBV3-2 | CASSQVGGTSGRNEQFF
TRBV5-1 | CASSSSGTGKRHTFGYTF
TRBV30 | CAWHRETYEQYF
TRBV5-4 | CASSRDRMNTEAFF
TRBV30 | CAWSGPGLAETQYF
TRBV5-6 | CASSSAGTDYEQYF
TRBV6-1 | CASSEERGVRGLQETQYF
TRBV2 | CASRGSGRWSEQFF
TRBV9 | CASSVSGLGEQYF
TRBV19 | CASRLPGTGPYEQYF
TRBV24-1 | CATSDPGQGPAGELFF
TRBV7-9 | CASSLVTSGGNEQFF
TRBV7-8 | CASSLGPGVNSPLHF
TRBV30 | CAWREQGFTEAFF
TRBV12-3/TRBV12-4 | CAARESNTGELFF
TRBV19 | CASSSDSYYNEQFF
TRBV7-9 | CASSLEAGGYTF
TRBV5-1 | CASSSRDRAHSGANVLTF
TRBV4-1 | CASSQALEYEQFF
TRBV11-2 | CASTHAGATDTQYF
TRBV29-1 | CSVAPGLASEQYF
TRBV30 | CAWSVGSTDTQYF
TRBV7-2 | CASSPLGQKNIQYF
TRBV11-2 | CASSPSTGGYNEQFF
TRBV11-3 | CASSLVHRSYGYTF
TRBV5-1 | CASSPRGTNEKLFF
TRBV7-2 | CASSLIGGNQPQHF
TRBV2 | CASSEGANTEAFF
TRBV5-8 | CASNRGLEFSGELFF
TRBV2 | CASRAANEKLFF
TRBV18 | CASSTDKYQETQYF
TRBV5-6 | CASSYSFEQYF